These 19 T cell receptor beta chains share one sample of origin, sequenced in a study of PD-1 blockade in classical Hodgkin lymphoma. Using immunoSEQ multiplex PCR, the repertoire was profiled, and TCRdb retains in-frame clones only, with some absent. The sample has about 29,000 clones, about 70% seen once. All patients experienced relapse after autologous stem cell transplantation, and brentuximab vedotin exposure was variable. The sample here was peripheral blood mononuclear cells (PBMCs), taken before the second cycle of nivolumab. These receptors came from a human donor with classical Hodgkin lymphoma.

The chain carries TRBV6-1 and TRBJ2-7; D gene ambiguous. Deletions cut 4 bases from V and 6 bases from J, with 13 bases between. This CDR3 region has 13 residues. In germline, CDR1 is MNHNS, CDR2 SASEGT. The CDR3 reads CASSAGYTGEQYF. The CDR3 bases are TGTGCCAGCAGTGCCGGTTATACGGGCGAGCAGTACTTC.

This chain uses TRBV2 with TRBJ2-1; D is unresolved. The V end was cut by 4 bases, the J end by 10 bases, with 8 bases between. The CDR3 length is 11 residues. CDR1 SNHLY and CDR2 FYNNEI come from the germline V gene. Here the CDR3 reads CASSGGQEQFF. CDR3 DNA sequence: TGTGCCAGCAGTGGGGGTCAAGAGCAGTTCTTC.

This clone was observed a handful of times. The gene calls are TRBV2 and TRBJ1-5; TRBD1 might be the D (6 bases). This CDR3 is built from 14 residues. Germline CDR1 reads SNHLY; CDR2 reads FYNNEI. V was shortened by 1 base and J by 4 bases, with 8 bases between the two germline ends. The DNA of the CDR3 is TGTGCCAGCAGTGAAGGGGGGCCGAATCAGCCCCAGCATTTT. It translates to CASSEGGPNQPQHF.

V and J are TRBV6-5 and TRBJ2-6; D gene uncertain. There are 15 residues in the CDR3. Trimming took off 0 bases at V and 2 bases at J, with 5 bases between the two ends. Germline assignment: CDR1 MNHEY and CDR2 SVGAGI. CDR3 nucleotides: TGTGCCAGCAGTTACTCCGGACCTGGGGCCAACGTCCTGACTTTC. Encoded protein: CASSYSGPGANVLTF.

The chain combines TRBV6-5 with TRBJ1-4, with a possible D match to TRBD1 (5 bases). Germline V CDR1 and CDR2: MNHEY, SVGAGI. V shed 5 bases and J shed 8 bases, with 15 bases lying between them. This CDR3 spans 14 amino acids. As DNA, the CDR3 is TGTGCCAGCAGTCCTGATGAGGACACGGAAAAACTGTTTTTT. This gives the protein CASSPDEDTEKLFF.

The chain joins TRBV6-5 to TRBJ2-7, with 8 positions matching TRBD1. Looked up from germline, CDR1 is MNHEY and CDR2 is SVGAGI. The ends lost 4 bases at V and 7 bases at J; junction bases unmatched: 9. The CDR3 consists of 14 residues. CDR3 region: CASSSDRAGREQYF. The DNA for the CDR3 is TGTGCCAGCAGTTCGGACAGGGCGGGGAGAGAGCAGTACTTC.

This sequence joins TRBV7-3 and TRBJ2-5; D unclear. The CDR3 sequence is 13 residues long. The V gene lost 1 base and the J gene lost 5 bases, with 8 bases spanning the gap. CDR1 is SGHTA, CDR2 FQGTGA, per germline. CDR3 sequence: CASSLSPGETQYF. As DNA, the CDR3 is TGTGCCAGCAGCTTAAGCCCGGGCGAGACCCAGTACTTC. The full variable domain, completed using reference TRBV7-3 and TRBJ2-5, is GAGVSQTPSNKVTEKGKYVELRCDPISGHTALYWYRQSLGQGPEFLIYFQGTGAADDSGLPNDRFFAVRPEGSVSTLKIQRTERGDSAVYLCASSLSPGETQYFGPGTRLLVL.

This clone showed up just once. The rearrangement uses TRBV6-6 and TRBJ2-7, with 8 bases lining up with TRBD1. V shed 6 bases, J shed 5 bases, and the junction held 9 bases outside the gene matches. The germline gives CDR1 MNHNY, CDR2 SVGAGI (reference sequence). This CDR3 is 14 amino acids long. The CDR3 bases are TGTGCCAGCAGAACGGGACAGGTCCCCCACGAGCAGTACTTC. Protein product: CASRTGQVPHEQYF.

The chain is built from TRBV19 and TRBJ2-2, with 13 nucleotides matching TRBD2. The germline V gene has CDR1 LNHDA and CDR2 SQIVND (reference sequence). This CDR3 has 16 residues. The V and J ends lost 4 bases and 5 bases, in that order; junction bases with no gene match: 4. The CDR3 nucleotides are TGTGCCAGTAGTAAGGGACTAGCGGGACGGACCGGGGAGCTGTTTTTT. It encodes CASSKGLAGRTGELFF.

The chain has TRBV28 and TRBJ1-1; TRBD1 is a possible D gene (6 bases). Trimming took 7 bases from V and 1 from J, leaving 10 bases between them. The CDR3 spans 13 residues. From germline, CDR1 is MDHEN and CDR2 SYDVKM. In DNA, the CDR3 is TGTGCCAGCACGGGACAACAGAACACTGAAGCTTTCTTT. Protein product: CASTGQQNTEAFF.

The rearrangement links TRBV5-4 to TRBJ1-2, with unresolved D. V was pared by 10 bases and J by 7 bases, with 14 bases between. The CDR3 runs 11 residues. Germline assignment: CDR1 SGHNT and CDR2 YYREEE (reference sequence). The CDR3 sequence is CALGREGGYTF. CDR3 nucleotide sequence: TGTGCCCTTGGACGGGAGGGTGGCTACACCTTC.

This clone was seen a single time. This CDR3 is CASSFRWGWGDDYFNEQFF. The DNA of the CDR3 is TGTGCCAGCAGCTTTCGGTGGGGCTGGGGTGACGACTACTTCAATGAGCAGTTCTTC. The rearrangement uses TRBV7-9 and TRBJ2-1; possibly TRBD1 or TRBD2 for D (5 bases each). This CDR3 contains 19 residues. The germline CDR1 and CDR2 sequences are SEHNR and FQNEAQ (reference sequence). The V and J ends lost 3 bases and 6 bases respectively, with 27 bases between them.

The V and J genes are TRBV5-4 and TRBJ1-2, with D maybe TRBD1 (6 bases). The CDR3 is 14 amino acids. Germline lookup yields CDR1 SGHNT and CDR2 YYREEE (reference sequence). The V end was cut by 5 bases, the J end by 0 bases, with 11 bases between. CDR3 nucleotide sequence: TGTGCCAGCAGTATAGACAGGACTAACTATGGCTACACCTTC. Protein sequence: CASSIDRTNYGYTF.

This chain uses TRBV2 with TRBJ2-3; D gene unclear. Per the germline V gene, CDR1 is SNHLY and CDR2 is FYNNEI. V was clipped by 4 bases and J by 1 base, with 12 bases between them. The CDR3 has 15 residues. CDR3: CASSAYYTGTDTQYF. DNA for the CDR3: TGTGCCAGCAGTGCGTATTATACTGGCACAGATACGCAGTATTTT.

The chain links TRBV9 to TRBJ2-5, with 7 bases fitting TRBD2. CDR3 size: 15 residues. The V gene end was trimmed by 0 bases and the J gene end by 7 bases; junction bases not matched to a gene: 9. From germline, CDR1 is SGDLS and CDR2 YYNGEE. CDR3 DNA: TGTGCCAGCAGCGTAGCGGGTACGGGCGGGGGGACCCAGTACTTC. Its translation: CASSVAGTGGGTQYF.

A single count supports this clone. This chain uses TRBV20-1 with TRBJ2-1, with D perhaps assigned TRBD1 or TRBD2 (5 bases each). This CDR3 spans 11 amino acids. The germline V gene encodes CDR1 DFQATT and CDR2 SNEGSKA (reference sequence). V shed 7 bases and J shed 3 bases, with 7 bases lying between them. CDR3 loop: CSGGSYNEQFF. In DNA, the CDR3 is TGCAGTGGGGGGAGCTACAATGAGCAGTTCTTC.

This clone was seen a few times. V gene TRBV10-2 combines with J gene TRBJ1-1; D not certain. With 5 bases removed from V and 2 bases from J, the gap between germline ends came to 6 bases. The CDR3 is 12 residues long. Germline V gene lookup returns CDR1 WSHSY and CDR2 SAAADI. The CDR3 spells CASSRGNTEAFF. The CDR3 nucleotides read TGCGCCAGCAGTCGGGGAAACACTGAAGCTTTCTTT.

The chain carries TRBV27 and TRBJ2-5; no clear D. The CDR3 is 14 amino acids. Germline lookup yields CDR1 MNHEY and CDR2 SMNVEV (reference sequence). The V and J ends lost 6 bases and 4 bases respectively, with 15 bases between them. In nucleotides, the CDR3 is TGTGCCAGCAGCCCTATTAGCAGCCGAGAGACCCAGTACTTC. As protein: CASSPISSRETQYF.

Of note for this clone: Other DNA sequences of this sample code for an identical CDR3. This chain joins TRBV7-9 and TRBJ1-4, with D possibly matching TRBD1 (5 bases). Deletions cut 6 bases from V and 5 bases from J, with 13 bases between. Germline V gene lookup returns CDR1 SEHNR and CDR2 FQNEAQ (reference sequence). This CDR3 contains 14 residues. CDR3 DNA: TGTGCCAGCAGTAGCGGGACGGGGAATGAAAAACTGTTTTTT. Its protein is CASSSGTGNEKLFF.